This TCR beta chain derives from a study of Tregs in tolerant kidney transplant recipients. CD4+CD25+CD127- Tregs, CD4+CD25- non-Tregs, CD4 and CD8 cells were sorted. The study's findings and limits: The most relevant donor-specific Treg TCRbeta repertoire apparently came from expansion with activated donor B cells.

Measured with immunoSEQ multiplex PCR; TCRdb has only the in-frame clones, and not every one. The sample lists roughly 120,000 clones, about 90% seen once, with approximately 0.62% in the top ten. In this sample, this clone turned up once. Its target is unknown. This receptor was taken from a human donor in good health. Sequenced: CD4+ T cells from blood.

CDR3 in amino acids: CASSLPYTTGELFF. CDR3 nucleotides: TGTGCCAGCAGTTTACCTTATACCACCGGGGAGCTGTTTTTT. The chain has TRBV28 and TRBJ2-2; D uncertain. V was shortened by 2 bases and J by 4 bases, with 8 bases between the two germline ends. CDR3 length: 14 amino acids. Germline V gene sequence: CDR1 MDHEN, CDR2 SYDVKM.